Shown below are 13 T cell receptor beta chains from a single sample sequenced in a study of control samples from healthy donors and cancer patients. TCRdb keeps only in-frame clones here, not all; method: immunoSEQ multiplex PCR. The table lists some 190,000 clones, with 2% to 2.5% in the top ten. The sequencing input was blood. The receptor source for this set is a woman in her thirties in good health.

The chain couples TRBV7-2 to TRBJ1-6, with 8 bases identical to TRBD1. CDR3 size: 14 residues. CDR1 and CDR2 from the germline V gene are SGHTA and FQGNSA. V was clipped by 4 bases and J by 11 bases; unmatched bases: 7. The CDR3 DNA reads TGTGCCAGCAGCTCGGAGACAGGGGTTACACCCCTCCACTTT. Its protein is CASSSETGVTPLHF.

The genes are TRBV9 and TRBJ1-6, with D perhaps matching TRBD1 (5 bases). Trimming pared 3 bases from V and 10 bases from J, leaving 14 bases between. The CDR3 consists of 14 residues. Germline CDR1 reads SGDLS; CDR2 reads YYNGEE. CDR3 loop: CASSAGTENSPLHF. DNA for the CDR3: TGTGCCAGCAGCGCCGGGACGGAGAACTCACCCCTCCACTTT. The full variable domain, completed using reference TRBV9 and TRBJ1-6, is DSGVTQTPKHLITATGQRVTLRCSPRSGDLSVYWYQQSLDQGLQFLIQYYNGEERAKGNILERFSAQQFPDLHSELNLSSLELGDSALYFCASSAGTENSPLHFGNGTRLTVT.

The chain is built from TRBV4-1 and TRBJ1-4, with no clear D. V shed 0 bases and J shed 5 bases, with 4 bases lying between them. Germline values: CDR1 MGHRA, CDR2 YSYEKL. This CDR3 spans 13 amino acids. As DNA, the CDR3 is TGCGCCAGCAGCCAAGAGATGAATGAAAAACTGTTTTTT. As protein: CASSQEMNEKLFF.

The rearrangement links TRBV30 to TRBJ1-6; perhaps TRBD1 as D (6 bases). With 0 bases removed from V and 6 bases from J, the gap between germline ends came to 9 bases. CDR1 and CDR2 (germline): GTSNPN, SVGIG (reference sequence). The CDR3 totals 14 residues. This chain's CDR3 is CAWSVGGINSPLHF. CDR3 sequence (DNA): TGTGCCTGGAGTGTAGGGGGGATTAATTCACCCCTCCACTTT.

V and J are TRBV2 and TRBJ1-1; D possibly corresponds to TRBD1 (5 bases). CDR1 is SNHLY, CDR2 FYNNEI, per germline. The CDR3 loop spans 13 amino acids. The V end was cut by 7 bases, the J end by 5 bases, with 14 bases between. Here the CDR3 reads CASMRGAGTEAFF. CDR3 in DNA: TGTGCCAGCATGAGGGGAGCAGGGACTGAAGCTTTCTTT.

The V gene is TRBV7-9, the J gene TRBJ1-1; D is possibly TRBD1 (5 bases). Germline CDR1 SEHNR, CDR2 FQNEAQ (reference sequence). The V gene lost 6 bases and the J gene lost 2 bases, with 13 bases spanning the gap. The CDR3 consists of 14 residues. The CDR3 DNA sequence: TGTGCCAGCAGTTCCGGGACGGGAAACACTGAAGCTTTCTTT. Its translation is CASSSGTGNTEAFF.

The chain joins TRBV7-9 to TRBJ2-7; 7 nucleotides agree with TRBD1. The CDR3 has 13 residues. The V gene's germline CDR1 is SEHNR and CDR2 FQNEAQ (reference sequence). The V and J ends lost 4 bases and 1 base, in that order; junction bases with no gene match: 1. CDR3 nucleotides: TGTGCCAGCAGCTCCAGGGGGTCCTACGAGCAGTACTTC. Amino acids: CASSSRGSYEQYF.

This sequence joins TRBV12-3 or TRBV12-4 and TRBJ1-2; 7 nucleotides match TRBD1. V gave up 2 bases and J gave up 7 bases; unmatched junction bases: 4. This CDR3 spans 13 amino acids. The DNA of the CDR3 is TGTGCCAGCAGTTTAAACAGGGGAGGTGGCTACACCTTC. Protein sequence: CASSLNRGGGYTF.

The chain combines TRBV7-2 with TRBJ1-5; D is unclear. CDR3 size: 15 residues. Trimming stripped 2 bases from V and 0 bases from J, with 8 bases between. Germline values: CDR1 SGHTA, CDR2 FQGNSA. CDR3: CASSLNRYSNQPQHF. CDR3 sequence (DNA): TGTGCCAGCAGCTTAAACAGATATAGCAATCAGCCCCAGCATTTT.

The V and J genes are TRBV2 and TRBJ1-4, with a possible D match to TRBD1 (5 bases). Trimming took 8 bases from V and 8 from J, leaving 15 bases between them. Germline loops: CDR1 SNHLY, CDR2 FYNNEI. The CDR3 consists of 13 residues. The CDR3 bases are TGTGCCAGCGGCCGGACACCTCTAGAAAAACTGTTTTTT. It yields the protein CASGRTPLEKLFF.

V is TRBV28 and J is TRBJ1-5, with 9 bases that match TRBD1. CDR3 length: 19 amino acids. J was trimmed by 3 bases and V by 3 bases; bases with no gene match: 15. Germline V gives CDR1 MDHEN, CDR2 SYDVKM. The CDR3 protein is CASSFENFWWDRDNQPQHF. DNA for the CDR3: TGTGCCAGCAGTTTTGAAAACTTTTGGTGGGACAGGGACAATCAGCCCCAGCATTTT.

The rearrangement joins TRBV2 to TRBJ1-3; the D gene is possibly TRBD1 (6 bases). The V gene's germline CDR1 is SNHLY and CDR2 FYNNEI. The V gene lost 5 bases and the J gene lost 2 bases, with 13 bases spanning the gap. The CDR3 spans 15 residues. The CDR3 DNA follows: TGTGCCAGCAGTATGGGGGCGGGGCCTGGAAACACCATATATTTT. This encodes CASSMGAGPGNTIYF.

The chain recombines TRBV27 with TRBJ2-1, with D perhaps matching TRBD1 (6 bases). V gave up 5 bases and J gave up 7 bases, with 18 bases separating them. The CDR3 loop spans 15 amino acids. CDR1 MNHEY and CDR2 SMNVEV come from the germline V gene (reference sequence). In nucleotides, the CDR3 is TGTGCCAGCAGTGCCCTCAGGGGCTGGGGGAATGAGCAGTTCTTC. Protein product: CASSALRGWGNEQFF.